This T cell receptor (beta chain) emerged from a study of OX40 agonist ivuxolimab in advanced cancers. Turning to the study itself: Patients got intravenous ivuxolimab at 0.01 to 10 mg/kg every 2 weeks. The dose-escalation cohort had hepatocellular carcinoma, melanoma, renal cell or head and neck cancer. Study conclusions and caveats: Expanded peripheral T cells had an undetermined antigen specificity.

Germline trimming cut 2 bases from V and 10 bases from J; bases unmatched to any gene: 4. The CDR3 has 13 amino acids. CDR1 and CDR2 from the germline V gene are MNHEY and SMNVEV (reference sequence). This clone came up once. The antigen is undetermined. Here immunoSEQ multiplex PCR was the method, and the copy in TCRdb shows in-frame clones only, minus some. The sample records tens of thousands of clones, 85% to 90% being singletons. Blood samples were obtained at baseline, cycle 4 day 1, and cycle 7 day 1. Sequencing was performed on CD4+ or CD8+ T cells sorted from blood, taken in a trial of the OX40 agonist ivuxolimab. The chain has TRBV27 and TRBJ1-4; TRBD1 matches at 7 bases. The receptor was isolated from an adult with an advanced solid tumor such as melanoma, head and neck, liver or kidney cancer. The CDR3 reads CASSLTGEGKLFF. The CDR3 DNA reads TGTGCCAGCAGTTTAACAGGGGAAGGAAAACTGTTTTTT. Together with reference TRBV27 and TRBJ1-4, the CDR3 gives the full variable domain: EAQVTQNPRYLITVTGKKLTVTCSQNMNHEYMSWYRQDPGLGLRQIYYSMNVEVTDKGDVPEGYKVSRKEKRNFPLILESPSPNQTSLYFCASSLTGEGKLFFGSGTQLSVL.